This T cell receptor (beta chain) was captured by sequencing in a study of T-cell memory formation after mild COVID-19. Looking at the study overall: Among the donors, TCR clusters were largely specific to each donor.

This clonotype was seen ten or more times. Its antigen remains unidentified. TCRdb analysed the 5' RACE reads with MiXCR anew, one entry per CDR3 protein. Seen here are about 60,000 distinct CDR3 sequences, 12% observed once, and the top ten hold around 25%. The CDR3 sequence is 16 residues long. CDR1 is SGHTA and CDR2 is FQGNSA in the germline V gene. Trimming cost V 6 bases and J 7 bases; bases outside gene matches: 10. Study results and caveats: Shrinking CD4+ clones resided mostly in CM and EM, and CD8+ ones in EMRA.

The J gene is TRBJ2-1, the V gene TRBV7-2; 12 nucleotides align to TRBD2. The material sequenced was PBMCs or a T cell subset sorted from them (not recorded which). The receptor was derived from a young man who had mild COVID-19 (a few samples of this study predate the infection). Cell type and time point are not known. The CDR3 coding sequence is TGTGCCAGCAGACTGACTAGCGGGAGACTCGGGAATGAGCAGTTCTTC. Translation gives CASRLTSGRLGNEQFF.